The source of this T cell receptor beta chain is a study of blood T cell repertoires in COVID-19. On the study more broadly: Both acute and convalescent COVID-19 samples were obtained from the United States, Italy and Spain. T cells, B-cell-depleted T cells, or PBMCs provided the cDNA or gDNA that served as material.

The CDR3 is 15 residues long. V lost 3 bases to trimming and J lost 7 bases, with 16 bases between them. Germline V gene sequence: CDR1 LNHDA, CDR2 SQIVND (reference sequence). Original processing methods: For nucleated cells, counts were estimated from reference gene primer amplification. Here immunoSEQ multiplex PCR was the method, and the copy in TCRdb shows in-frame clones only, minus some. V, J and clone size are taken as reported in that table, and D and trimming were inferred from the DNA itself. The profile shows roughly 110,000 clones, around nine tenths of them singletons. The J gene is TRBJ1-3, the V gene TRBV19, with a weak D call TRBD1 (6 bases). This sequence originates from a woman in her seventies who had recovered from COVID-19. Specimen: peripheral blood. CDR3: CASSIQGLSRNTIYF. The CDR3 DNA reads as TGTGCCAGTAGTATTCAGGGGCTGAGTCGGAACACCATATATTTT. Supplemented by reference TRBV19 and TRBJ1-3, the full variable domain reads DGGITQSPKYLFRKEGQNVTLSCEQNLNHDAMYWYRQDPGQGLRLIYYSQIVNDFQKGDIAEGYSVSREKKESFPLTVTSAQKNPTAFYLCASSIQGLSRNTIYFGEGSWLTVV.